This T cell receptor (beta chain) was identified in a study of neoadjuvant anti-PD-1 for oral cavity cancer. In the study overall: Before surgery, most patients got three to four biweekly 3 mg/kg nivolumab doses. Patients without progression got a fourth dose around day 43. Study outcomes and limitations: With three patients per group, TCR findings need larger cohorts.

Method: immunoSEQ multiplex PCR; TCRdb's copy keeps in-frame clones and lacks some. This sample yields 10,000 to 15,000 clones, of which about 63% are seen a single time; roughly 2% belongs to the top ten. Patients had newly diagnosed, untreated stage II-IVA oral cavity squamous cell carcinoma. This CDR3 has 12 residues. Deletions cut 6 bases from V and 4 bases from J, with 9 bases between. The germline V gene encodes CDR1 SGHAT and CDR2 FQDESV (reference sequence). This clone came up a few times. Its specificity is unknown. Here the sequenced sample was PBMCs, taken before nivolumab (anti-PD-1) treatment. The V and J genes are TRBV11-1 and TRBJ1-2, with no clear D. This TCR derives from a person aged 35-79 years with oral cavity squamous cell carcinoma. The CDR3 coding sequence is TGTGCCAGCAGGGACCCTCTCTATGGCTACACCTTC. Its translation: CASRDPLYGYTF.